This TCR beta chain was recorded in a study of vaccination effects on CD4 cells after COVID-19. Produced via immunoSEQ multiplex PCR; TCRdb's table is partial and in-frame only. The data contain 35,000 to 55,000 clones, over 65% of them singletons. Germline values: CDR1 SGHTA, CDR2 FQGNSA. Trimming took 5 bases from V and 1 from J; bases not matched to a gene: 3. The CDR3 sequence is 14 residues long. This clone was seen a few times. Its target is unknown. Subsequent to approximately 11 days of culture, CD4+ T cells were isolated. Convalescent patients had PCR-confirmed SARS-CoV-2 infection between March and December 2020. Vaccination of participants consisted of two doses of either the BNT162b2 or mRNA-1273 vaccine.

The gene calls are TRBV7-2 and TRBJ2-3; the match to TRBD2 covers 7 bases. Sequencing was performed on CD4+ T cells from PBMCs cultured without peptide, taken after COVID-19 vaccination. This receptor was obtained from a human donor who had a prior SARS-CoV-2 infection. This CDR3 reads CASSRDYGTDTQYF. CDR3 coding DNA: TGTGCCAGCAGCCGGGACTACGGCACAGATACGCAGTATTTT.